This TCR beta chain derives from a study of tumor and adjacent non-tumor tissue in lung cancer. Study as a whole: Patients comprised some eleven adenocarcinoma, a couple of squamous cell carcinoma and 1 small cell lung cancer.

Three rounds of nested PCR, following a modified ARM-PCR protocol, produced the TCRbeta library. TCRdb passed the multiplex PCR reads through MiXCR, listing each CDR3 protein once. The repertoire holds tens of thousands of distinct CDR3 sequences, with around 70% as singletons. This CDR3 spans 17 amino acids. V was clipped by 3 bases and J by 7 bases; unmatched bases: 14. CDR1 and CDR2 from the germline V gene are MGHRA and YSYEKL. This sample's RNA came from whole unsorted tissue. The normal lung tissue was taken more than 3 cm from the tumor edge. Donors were chemotherapy-naive, newly diagnosed lung cancer surgical patients in China, August–late 2014.

V usage is TRBV4-1 and J usage is TRBJ2-1; 8 bases agree with TRBD1. The source is a woman in her fifties or sixties with non-small cell lung cancer. Sequenced input: distant non-tumor lung tissue. Here the CDR3 reads CASSHSRQGIHYNEQFF. The CDR3 DNA follows: TGCGCCAGCAGCCATTCCAGACAGGGGATACACTATAATGAGCAGTTCTTC.